The 28 T cell receptor beta chains in this list originate from one sample, sequenced in a study of regulatory T cells in long-lasting Graves disease. Time point reported: newly diagnosed GD, antithyroid drugs for less than 3 months. PBMC RNA served as the TCR library source. Both iRepertoire HTBI primers and Arm-PCR of CDR3 regions were used to build the TCR beta libraries. TCRdb re-derived calls from the multiplex PCR reads in MiXCR, one entry per CDR3 protein. The table has 580,000 or so distinct CDR3 sequences, roughly 15% seen once. This sample also belongs to another study, concerning T cells in Graves' hyperthyroidism and ophthalmopathy.

The material sequenced was peripheral blood mononuclear cells (PBMCs), taken at new diagnosis, from a patient treated with antithyroid drugs. These receptor sequences come from a man younger than 35 with Graves disease.

In its sample, this clonotype was seen many times. This chain connects TRBV20-1 to TRBJ2-2; a weak D match, TRBD1 (6 bases). V gave up 6 bases and J gave up 6 bases, with 17 bases separating them. This CDR3 is 14 amino acids long. Germline values: CDR1 DFQATT, CDR2 SNEGSKA (reference sequence). For the CDR3, the DNA is TGCAGTGCCCAGGACAGTGCCCGGGCCGGGGAGCTGTTTTTT. The encoded protein is CSAQDSARAGELFF.

CDR3 sequence reads: CASSGDRGYNEQFF. Here the CDR3 DNA reads TGTGCCAGCAGCGGCGACAGGGGCTACAATGAGCAGTTCTTC. The rearrangement uses TRBV9 and TRBJ2-1; 8 nucleotides line up with TRBD1. The CDR3 extends over 14 amino acids. The V segment lost 3 bases and the J segment 3 bases; nucleotides outside the gene matches: 2. Germline CDR1 reads SGDLS; CDR2 reads YYNGEE.

The CDR3 DNA reads as TGTGCCAGCAGTGAAGCTAGAGGGGAGGACGAGCAGTACTTC. Amino acid sequence: CASSEARGEDEQYF. The V gene is TRBV6-2 or TRBV6-3, the J gene TRBJ2-7, with a possible D match to TRBD2 (6 bases). Trimming pared 5 bases from V and 5 bases from J, leaving 16 bases between. This CDR3 contains 14 residues. Germline V gene sequence: CDR1 MNHEY, CDR2 SVGEGT.

A word on this clonotype: A read error is likely here: a far larger clone is one base away. This chain connects TRBV7-3 to TRBJ2-7; 7 bases align to TRBD1. Trimming removed 6 bases from V and 4 bases from J; junction bases left unmatched: 6. Germline V gene data show CDR1 as SGHTA and CDR2 as FQGTGA. The CDR3 sequence is 13 residues long. The CDR3 DNA reads TGTGCCAGCAGTTACGGCAGGGGGTACGAGCAGTACTTC. This encodes CASSYGRGYEQYF.

The chain recombines TRBV7-8 with TRBJ1-2, with a possible D match to TRBD1 (5 bases). The V and J ends lost 7 bases and 4 bases respectively, with 16 bases between them. Germline-derived CDR1 and CDR2 are SGHVS and FQNEAQ. This CDR3 comprises 14 residues. The CDR3 DNA sequence: TGTGCCAGCACACTGCAGGAAGGGGCCTATGGCTACACCTTC. Translated, it gives CASTLQEGAYGYTF.

This clonotype appeared many times. V is TRBV15 and J is TRBJ1-2, with D perhaps TRBD1 (5 bases). Per germline, CDR1 LNHNV and CDR2 YYDKDF (reference sequence). This CDR3 region has 15 residues. The V gene lost 3 bases and the J gene lost 1 base, with 12 bases spanning the gap. As DNA, the CDR3 is TGTGCCACCAGCAGTGCGGACACACATAACTATGGCTACACCTTC. Translation: CATSSADTHNYGYTF.

Many counts were recorded for this clonotype. The chain has TRBV12-3 or TRBV12-4 and TRBJ2-7; the match to TRBD1 covers 7 bases. V shed 0 bases, J shed 0 bases, and the junction held 2 bases outside the gene matches. The CDR3 sequence is 15 residues long. CDR3 region: CASSLAWDSSYEQYF. The CDR3 DNA sequence: TGTGCCAGCAGTTTAGCGTGGGACAGCTCCTACGAGCAGTACTTC.

The J gene is TRBJ2-7, the V gene TRBV5-6; TRBD1 agrees at 8 bases. V shed 3 bases and J 2 bases; nucleotides not matched to a gene: 10. The CDR3 loop spans 16 amino acids. Germline CDR1 is SGHDT and CDR2 is YYEEEE. The CDR3 nucleotides are TGTGCCAGCAGCTCACCGCTCCGGGACAGGCCCTACGAGCAGTACTTC. It specifies CASSSPLRDRPYEQYF.

The rearrangement joins TRBV12-3 or TRBV12-4 to TRBJ1-4; a possible D gene is TRBD1 (6 bases). The CDR3 is 16 residues long. Trimming removed 5 bases from V and 0 bases from J, with 13 bases in between. DNA for the CDR3: TGTGCCAGCAGTCCTAACGAGGGGGCAACTAATGAAAAACTGTTTTTT. This translates into CASSPNEGATNEKLFF.

This sequence joins TRBV13 and TRBJ1-1; D remains ambiguous. Germline values: CDR1 PRHDT, CDR2 FYEKMQ (reference sequence). V lost 3 bases and J 5 bases, leaving 7 bases between the germline ends. The CDR3 sequence is 12 residues long. This chain's CDR3 is CASSFPYTEAFF. The CDR3 DNA sequence: TGTGCCAGCAGCTTCCCTTATACTGAAGCTTTCTTT.

The sample holds many counts of this clonotype. The chain carries TRBV29-1 and TRBJ2-7, with 7 bases lining up with TRBD1. J lost 3 bases, V lost 6 bases, and 8 bases had no gene match. This CDR3 spans 13 amino acids. Germline V lookup: CDR1 SQVTM, CDR2 ANQGSEA. CDR3 sequence reads: CSVILRDSYEQYF. The CDR3 DNA sequence: TGCAGCGTCATCCTCCGGGACAGCTACGAGCAGTACTTC.

This clonotype has a count of ten or more. The chain carries TRBV12-3 or TRBV12-4 and TRBJ2-3, with 9 positions matching TRBD2. With 2 bases clipped from V and 1 base from J, the junction kept 4 bases outside the gene matches. This CDR3 comprises 16 residues. The CDR3 is CASSLLAGIGTDTQYF. CDR3 coding DNA: TGTGCCAGCAGTTTACTAGCGGGAATTGGCACAGATACGCAGTATTTT.

The chain combines TRBV19 with TRBJ2-2; 9 bases match TRBD1. The ends lost 3 bases at V and 8 bases at J; junction bases unmatched: 10. The CDR3 loop spans 16 amino acids. Germline-derived CDR1 and CDR2 are LNHDA and SQIVND (reference sequence). CDR3 amino acids: CASSIGGQGLHGELFF. CDR3 nucleotides: TGTGCCAGTAGTATCGGGGGACAGGGCCTCCATGGGGAGCTGTTTTTT.

The table lists this clonotype with a count of one. This CDR3 reads CASSLLRAGRNTEAFF. In nucleotides, the CDR3 is TGTGCCAGCAGTTTATTACGGGCAGGCCGGAACACTGAAGCTTTCTTT. This chain links TRBV28 with TRBJ1-1; the D is unclear. In germline, CDR1 is MDHEN, CDR2 SYDVKM. The V gene lost 1 base and the J gene lost 1 base, with 13 bases spanning the gap. This CDR3 has 16 amino acids.

This clonotype was observed a handful of times. The V gene is TRBV7-9, the J gene TRBJ2-6; D gene ambiguous. V lost 5 bases and J 2 bases, leaving 16 bases between the germline ends. This CDR3 region has 17 residues. CDR1 SEHNR and CDR2 FQNEAQ come from the germline V gene (reference sequence). The CDR3 bases are TGTGCCAGCAGCCTCGTCAGGCTTGCCACTGGGGCCAACGTCCTGACTTTC. Its translation is CASSLVRLATGANVLTF.

At least ten counts were recorded for this clonotype. The chain employs TRBV2 and TRBJ2-3; a possible D gene is TRBD1 (6 bases). The CDR3 covers 14 residues. Trimming shortened V by 7 bases and J by 0 bases, and 11 bases separated the two germline ends. Per germline, CDR1 SNHLY and CDR2 FYNNEI. The CDR3 region has the DNA TGTGCCAGCATTTGGACAGCTAGCACAGATACGCAGTATTTT. Translating gives CASIWTASTDTQYF.

This clonotype came up many times. The chain combines TRBV28 with TRBJ2-7; D is possibly TRBD1 (6 bases). Trimming left V 5 bases short and J 4 bases short, with 18 bases between. CDR3 length: 15 residues. The germline V gene has CDR1 MDHEN and CDR2 SYDVKM. The CDR3 coding sequence is TGTGCCAGCAGTCCACAGGGCCACACCTTTTACGAGCAGTACTTC. It codes for CASSPQGHTFYEQYF.

This clonotype has just a few counts. The chain recombines TRBV2 with TRBJ2-5; TRBD2 is a possible D gene (5 bases). The CDR3 has 12 amino acids. Germline V gives CDR1 SNHLY, CDR2 FYNNEI. Trimming shortened V by 7 bases and J by 5 bases, and 11 bases separated the two germline ends. The CDR3 spells CASKPQRETQYF. As DNA, the CDR3 is TGTGCCAGCAAACCGCAGCGGGAGACCCAGTACTTC.

The rearrangement joins TRBV7-3 to TRBJ2-1; 11 bases fit TRBD2. The germline V gene has CDR1 SGHTA and CDR2 FQGTGA. The CDR3 extends over 13 amino acids. The V segment lost 6 bases and the J segment 7 bases; nucleotides outside the gene matches: 2. The CDR3 is CASSPSGGNEQFF. In DNA form, the CDR3 reads TGTGCCAGCAGTCCTAGCGGGGGGAATGAGCAGTTCTTC.

This clonotype appeared many times. The gene calls are TRBV2 and TRBJ2-1; D ambiguous. Per the germline V gene, CDR1 is SNHLY and CDR2 is FYNNEI. V was cut by 4 bases and J by 2 bases, with 12 bases left in between. This CDR3 contains 15 residues. This chain's CDR3 is CASSVRSPAYNEQFF. The CDR3 bases are TGTGCCAGCAGTGTACGTAGCCCCGCCTACAATGAGCAGTTCTTC.

This clonotype was recorded many times. The chain couples TRBV5-1 to TRBJ2-7; tentatively, D is TRBD1 (6 bases). Germline-derived CDR1 and CDR2 are SGHRS and YFSETQ. The CDR3 has 14 amino acids. V was shortened by 7 bases and J by 7 bases, with 21 bases between the two germline ends. This chain's CDR3 is CASANTGSLEEQYF. The CDR3 coding sequence is TGCGCCAGCGCGAATACAGGGAGCTTGGAGGAGCAGTACTTC. Full variable domain (missing parts from reference TRBV5-1 and TRBJ2-7): KAGVTQTPRYLIKTRGQQVTLSCSPISGHRSVSWYQQTPGQGLQFLFEYFSETQRNKGNFPGRFSGRQFSNSRSEMNVSTLELGDSALYLCASANTGSLEEQYFGPGTRLTVT.

The rearrangement links TRBV5-6 to TRBJ2-7, with 14 bases matching TRBD2. Losses at the gene ends were 7 bases for V and 3 bases for J; bases not matched to a gene: 9. From germline, CDR1 is SGHDT and CDR2 YYEEEE. The CDR3 is 16 residues long. CDR3 in amino acids: CASFGTSGRMYYEQYF. The DNA of the CDR3 is TGTGCCAGCTTTGGGACTAGCGGGAGAATGTACTACGAGCAGTACTTC.

This sequence joins TRBV25-1 and TRBJ2-7; 7 bases match TRBD1. Germline V gene lookup returns CDR1 MGHDK and CDR2 SYGVNS. The CDR3 is made up of 15 amino acids. The V gene end was trimmed by 3 bases and the J gene end by 1 base; junction bases not matched to a gene: 6. This chain's CDR3 is CASSDSGTASYEQYF. In DNA form, the CDR3 reads TGTGCCAGCAGTGATTCCGGGACAGCGTCCTACGAGCAGTACTTC.

This clonotype has a handful of counts. This chain joins TRBV20-1 and TRBJ1-5; D is unclear. This CDR3 has 13 residues. Trimming pared 2 bases from V and 4 bases from J, leaving 9 bases between. The germline V gene encodes CDR1 DFQATT and CDR2 SNEGSKA (reference sequence). CDR3 DNA: TGCAGTGCTAGACAAACGGCGAATCAGCCCCAGCATTTT. Translated: CSARQTANQPQHF.

This clonotype was seen ten or more times. This chain connects TRBV7-8 to TRBJ1-4; D is undetermined. Germline V lookup: CDR1 SGHVS, CDR2 FQNEAQ. The V gene lost 2 bases and the J gene lost 8 bases, with 15 bases spanning the gap. The CDR3 contains 15 residues. DNA for the CDR3: TGTGCCAGCAGCTTACAGCGACAAAAGGGCGAAAAACTGTTTTTT. Translating gives CASSLQRQKGEKLFF.

This clonotype showed up just a few times. V and J are TRBV9 and TRBJ2-1, with 15 bases that match TRBD2. This CDR3 spans 16 amino acids. V lost 4 bases, J lost 7 bases, and 6 bases stayed unmatched. Germline CDR1 is SGDLS and CDR2 is YYNGEE. CDR3 region: CASSLRGTSGRNEQFF. The CDR3 DNA sequence: TGTGCCAGCAGCCTCCGCGGGACTAGCGGGAGGAATGAGCAGTTCTTC.

This clonotype was counted only a few times. The chain recombines TRBV6-5 with TRBJ2-2; possible D gene TRBD1, 6 bases. The germline V gene has CDR1 MNHEY and CDR2 SVGAGI. The CDR3 is made up of 14 amino acids. Trimming pared 4 bases from V and 5 bases from J, leaving 11 bases between. The DNA for the CDR3 is TGTGCCAGCAGTTTCCTCCAGGGGACCGGGGAGCTGTTTTTT. It translates to CASSFLQGTGELFF.

This clonotype was seen ten or more times. The rearrangement joins TRBV7-9 to TRBJ2-7; TRBD2 agrees at 13 bases. The CDR3 contains 16 residues. In germline, CDR1 is SEHNR, CDR2 FQNEAQ (reference sequence). After removal of 5 bases from V and 1 base from J, the junction contained 5 bases not matched to a gene. The CDR3 loop reads CASSQGLAGVSYEQYF. The DNA for the CDR3 is TGTGCCAGCAGCCAAGGACTAGCGGGAGTTTCCTACGAGCAGTACTTC.